This is a list of T cell receptor beta chains from one sample in a study of blood T cell repertoires in COVID-19. Profiled with immunoSEQ multiplex PCR; TCRdb holds only in-frame clones, not every one. The data show approximately 50,000 clones, more than 85% seen once. Sequencing used peripheral blood. Receptors originate from a man over 45 with active COVID-19. CDR3s include the opening cysteine and the closing phenylalanine or tryptophan. D genes are given only for firm matches. A clone size is listed for some rows: how often the clone was seen (once, few, many), or a class if it is expanded.

size: -; J: TRBJ1-6; V: TRBV19; D: TRBD1; CDR3: CASGTGTGGSPLHF; DNA: TGTGCCAGTGGGACCGGGACAGGAGGTTCACCCCTCCACTTT
size: -; J: TRBJ2-3; V: TRBV7-9; D: TRBD2; CDR3: CASSNPSGPSTDTQYF; DNA: TGTGCCAGCAGCAACCCTAGCGGTCCTAGCACAGATACGCAGTATTTT
size: -; J: TRBJ1-2; V: TRBV15; D: TRBD1; CDR3: CATRDRAYGYTF; DNA: TGTGCCACCAGAGACAGGGCCTATGGCTACACCTTC
size: once; J: TRBJ1-1; V: TRBV19; D: -; CDR3: CASMRGAGTEAFF; DNA: TGTGCCAGTATGCGGGGGGCGGGGACTGAAGCTTTCTTT
size: -; J: TRBJ2-6; V: TRBV11-2; D: TRBD1; CDR3: CASRRTGADSGANVLTF; DNA: TGTGCCAGCCGCCGCACAGGGGCCGACTCTGGGGCCAACGTCCTGACTTTC
size: -; J: TRBJ2-3; V: TRBV3-1/TRBV3-2; D: TRBD1; CDR3: CASLETGGTDTQYF; DNA: TGTGCCAGCCTAGAGACAGGGGGCACAGATACGCAGTATTTT
size: -; J: TRBJ1-6; V: TRBV28; D: TRBD1; CDR3: CASSLGQGATYNSPLHF; DNA: TGTGCCAGCAGTTTGGGACAGGGGGCGACCTATAATTCACCCCTCCACTTT
size: -; J: TRBJ1-5; V: TRBV6-5; D: -; CDR3: CASRRDWNQPQHF; DNA: TGTGCCAGCAGGCGGGACTGGAATCAGCCCCAGCATTTT
size: -; J: TRBJ1-6; V: TRBV13; D: -; CDR3: CASSLGRQGISPLHF; DNA: TGTGCCAGCAGCTTAGGCAGGCAGGGGATTTCACCCCTCCACTTT
size: -; J: TRBJ2-1; V: TRBV28; D: TRBD2; CDR3: CASSLGVAGYNEQFF; DNA: TGTGCCAGCAGTTTAGGGGTAGCGGGGTACAATGAGCAGTTCTTC
size: -; J: TRBJ2-6; V: TRBV5-1; D: -; CDR3: CASSLRLLPSSGANVLTF; DNA: TGCGCCAGCAGCTTGAGACTGCTTCCCAGCTCTGGGGCCAACGTCCTGACTTTC
size: -; J: TRBJ2-1; V: TRBV5-1; D: -; CDR3: CASSLTTVGEQFF; DNA: TGCGCCAGCAGCTTGACGACCGTGGGCGAGCAGTTCTTC